Listed below are T cell receptor beta chains from one sample, sequenced in a study of blood T cell repertoires in COVID-19. This table comes from immunoSEQ multiplex PCR, and its TCRdb copy is limited to in-frame clones, with some not included. Of about 130,000 clones listed, just under 85% are singletons. Material for sequencing was peripheral blood. Receptor source: a human donor in a cohort sampled during active COVID-19. The CDR3 runs from the conserved cysteine through the conserved F or W. Each record gives: J gene, V gene, D gene, CDR3 protein. A D gene is named only where the DNA matches it firmly.

TRBJ2-1 TRBV1 - CTSSNSRLVYNEQFF
TRBJ1-2 TRBV30 TRBD1 CAWRQGARNYGYTF
TRBJ1-2 TRBV7-8 - CASSLSRTRGDYGYTF
TRBJ1-2 TRBV27 TRBD1 CASNERTGGGVEGYTF
TRBJ2-7 TRBV18 - CASSPGQGTSYEQYF
TRBJ2-2 TRBV5-6 TRBD2 CASSLRTSGVYTGELFF
TRBJ2-5 TRBV6-5 TRBD1 CASSSTRQGSIAQYF
TRBJ1-1 TRBV6-6 - CASNGRGMNTEAFF
TRBJ1-2 TRBV27 TRBD1 CASSSDGTGLYGYTF
TRBJ2-4 TRBV11-3 - CASSDAGPGIQYF
TRBJ2-5 TRBV3-1/TRBV3-2 - CASREQGRGETQYF
TRBJ2-1 TRBV6-5 - CASGAREQFF
TRBJ2-7 TRBV6-6 TRBD1 CASSGRGGHRQYF
TRBJ2-6 TRBV29-1 - CSVAPPSSGANVLTF
TRBJ2-7 TRBV18 TRBD2 CASSPQTGTSGEQYF
TRBJ2-2 TRBV6-5 - CASKSKQGAGELFF
TRBJ2-2 TRBV4-1 TRBD2 CASSPPGGSWSGELFF
TRBJ1-1 TRBV10-3 - CAISEFTENTEAFF
TRBJ1-1 TRBV11-2 - CASSSIGGTEAFF
TRBJ2-7 TRBV6-6 TRBD1 CASRQGAVYEQYF
TRBJ2-7 TRBV7-9 TRBD2 CASSLRGGSSYEQYF
TRBJ2-2 TRBV6-5 - CASSSGTTGELFF
TRBJ1-4 TRBV7-6 - CASSLANGINEKLFF
TRBJ2-3 TRBV2 - CASTITGRTDTQYF
TRBJ1-2 TRBV5-1 TRBD1 CASSLLTGEYGYTF
TRBJ2-7 TRBV7-9 - CASSSSGLPSYEQYF
TRBJ2-1 TRBV10-1 TRBD2 CATAAGGLYNEQFF
TRBJ2-1 TRBV24-1 TRBD2 CATSDPGTSGSEEQFF
TRBJ2-2 TRBV5-1 TRBD1 CASSLVRTGGTGELFF
TRBJ2-2 TRBV19 TRBD2 CARGLAGGPTGELFF
TRBJ1-6 TRBV6-5 - CASSYGGVWNSPLHF
TRBJ2-5 TRBV27 TRBD2 CASRPSTSGSETQYF
TRBJ1-6 TRBV15 - CATSRDMASGGNSPLHF
TRBJ1-6 TRBV7-9 - CASSHRSGHSPLHF
TRBJ1-2 TRBV9 - CASGLREGGGLYGYTF
TRBJ2-5 TRBV7-9 - CASSPRGVGGREETQYF
TRBJ2-1 TRBV6-6 TRBD2 CASSFTSGGANEQFF
TRBJ1-1 TRBV5-1 TRBD1 CASKGQGAGTEAFF
TRBJ1-3 TRBV4-1 - CASSQEPSSRSGNTIYF
TRBJ2-3 TRBV7-9 - CALSEGAADTQYF
TRBJ1-1 TRBV30 TRBD1 CAWNRGTGYTEAFF
TRBJ1-1 TRBV5-1 - CASSLAPAGNTEAFF
TRBJ2-5 TRBV4-1 TRBD2 CASSQSGGGFDETQYF
TRBJ2-1 TRBV5-6 - CASSLDREQFF
TRBJ1-1 TRBV29-1 - CSVGLIRGAGAEAFF
TRBJ1-1 TRBV18 - CASSPAGNTEAFF